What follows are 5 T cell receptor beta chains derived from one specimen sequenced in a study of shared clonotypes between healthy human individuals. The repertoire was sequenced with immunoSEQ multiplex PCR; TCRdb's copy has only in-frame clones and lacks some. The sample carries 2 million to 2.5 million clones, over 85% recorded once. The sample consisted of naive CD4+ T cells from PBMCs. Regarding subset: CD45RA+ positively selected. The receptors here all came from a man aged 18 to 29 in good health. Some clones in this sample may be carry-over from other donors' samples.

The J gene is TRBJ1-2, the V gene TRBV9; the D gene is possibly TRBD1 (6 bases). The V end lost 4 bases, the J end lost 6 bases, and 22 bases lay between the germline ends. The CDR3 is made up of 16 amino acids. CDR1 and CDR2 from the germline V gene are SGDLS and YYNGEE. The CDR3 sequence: CASSPRGADFADGYTF. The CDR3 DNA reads TGTGCCAGCAGCCCTCGGGGGGCGGATTTTGCTGATGGCTACACCTTC.

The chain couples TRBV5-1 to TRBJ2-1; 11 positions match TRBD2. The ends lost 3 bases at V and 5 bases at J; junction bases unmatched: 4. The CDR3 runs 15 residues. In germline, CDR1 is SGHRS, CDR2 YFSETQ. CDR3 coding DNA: TGCGCCAGCAGCTGGGGACTAGCGGAAAACAATGAGCAGTTCTTC. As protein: CASSWGLAENNEQFF.

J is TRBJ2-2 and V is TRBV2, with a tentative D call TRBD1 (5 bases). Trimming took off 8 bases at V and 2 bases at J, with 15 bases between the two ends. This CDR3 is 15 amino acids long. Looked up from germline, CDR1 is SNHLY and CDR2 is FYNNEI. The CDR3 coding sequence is TGTGCCAGCGGGGCGCAAGCCCTAAACACCGGGGAGCTGTTTTTT. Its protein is CASGAQALNTGELFF.

As DNA, the CDR3 is TGTGCCAGCAGGGACAGGGGGCTGGCAGATACGCAGTATTTT. This encodes CASRDRGLADTQYF. The chain links TRBV2 to TRBJ2-3; 11 bases agree with TRBD1. Germline trimming cut 6 bases from V and 4 bases from J; bases unmatched to any gene: 3. Germline CDR1 and CDR2: SNHLY and FYNNEI. The CDR3 covers 14 residues.

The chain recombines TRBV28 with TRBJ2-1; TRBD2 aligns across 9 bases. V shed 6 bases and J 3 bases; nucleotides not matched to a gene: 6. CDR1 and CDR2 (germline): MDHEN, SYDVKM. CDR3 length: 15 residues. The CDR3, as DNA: TGTGCCAGCAGCCCGGCGGGAGGGGTCTACAATGAGCAGTTCTTC. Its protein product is CASSPAGGVYNEQFF.